This paragraph covers one T cell receptor (beta chain) sequence. Antigen: not known. Sequence at one end of the junction differs from germline and may be a read error. This specimen comes from a study of cytomegalovirus exposure and HLA in healthy donors. Study-level results: According to a later analysis, most TCR beta chains associated with CMV appeared HLA-restricted. Follow-up analysis found HLA locus-dependent TCR association rates, highest for DRB1 and lowest for HLA-C. More clonal expansion characterized HLA-associated TCR beta chains than equally common others in a later analysis.

13 Jbeta primers and 60 Vbeta primers were used for the PCR. Sequenced by immunoSEQ multiplex PCR; TCRdb stores in-frame clones only, minus some. The data show some 150,000 clones, around 80% seen once. The CDR3 consists of 14 residues. The V gene's germline CDR1 is SSHAT and CDR2 FNYEAQ (reference sequence). Sequenced input: PBMCs. This TCR came from a female donor in good health and CMV-seronegative. This chain joins TRBV7-7 and TRBJ2-5; D gene ambiguous. The CDR3 region is CASSRSPREETQYF. The DNA of the CDR3 is TGTGCTAGCAGTCGATCCCCACGAGAGGAGACCCAGTACTTC.